Shown below are 23 T cell receptor beta chains from a single sample sequenced in a study of T cell changes during pregnancy in multiple sclerosis. Clones were read by immunoSEQ multiplex PCR, and TCRdb kept only the in-frame ones, dropping some. The table lists 90,000 to 100,000 clones, around 93% of them singletons. This material consisted of peripheral blood, taken in the first trimester of pregnancy. These receptors all stem from a female donor with multiple sclerosis, enrolled in a pregnancy study.

The chain is built from TRBV27 and TRBJ2-7, with D perhaps matching TRBD1 (5 bases). The ends were cut back, 3 bases at V and 2 bases at J, with 8 bases in the middle. The CDR3 has 13 amino acids. Germline CDR1 MNHEY, CDR2 SMNVEV (reference sequence). The chain's CDR3 is CASSFQGTYEQYF. CDR3 in DNA: TGTGCCAGCAGTTTCCAGGGCACCTACGAGCAGTACTTC.

V is TRBV6-1 and J is TRBJ1-1; TRBD1 agrees at 9 bases. Trimming removed 2 bases from V and 0 bases from J; junction bases left unmatched: 4. The CDR3 is 16 amino acids. The germline gives CDR1 MNHNS, CDR2 SASEGT. CDR3 amino acids: CASSESRTGVNTEAFF. CDR3 coding DNA: TGTGCCAGCAGTGAATCTCGGACAGGGGTGAACACTGAAGCTTTCTTT.

J is TRBJ2-7 and V is TRBV9; TRBD2 matches 12 bases. V lost 4 bases, J lost 5 bases, and 4 bases stayed unmatched. The CDR3 runs to 14 residues. Germline CDR1 SGDLS, CDR2 YYNGEE. CDR3 DNA: TGTGCCAGCAGCCTAGCGGGGGGGCAGAACGAGCAGTACTTC. Translating it yields CASSLAGGQNEQYF.

The CDR3 protein is CASRRQSYSEAFF. In DNA, the CDR3 is TGTGCCAGCAGGCGACAGTCTTACTCTGAAGCTTTCTTT. The chain links TRBV6-5 to TRBJ1-1; a possible D gene is TRBD1 (5 bases). Germline V gene data show CDR1 as MNHEY and CDR2 as SVGAGI. Between the trimmed V and J ends, which lost 6 bases and 6 bases, there was a span of 14 bases. The CDR3 is made up of 13 amino acids.

The CDR3: CASSYGPSSYNEQFF. In nucleotides, the CDR3 is TGTGCCAGCAGTTACGGGCCCAGCTCCTACAATGAGCAGTTCTTC. The chain combines TRBV6-5 with TRBJ2-1, with D hard to call. Germline-derived CDR1 and CDR2 are MNHEY and SVGAGI. Deletions cut 2 bases from V and 0 bases from J, with 8 bases between. The CDR3 length is 15 residues.

The table lists this clone with a count of one. This chain uses TRBV9 with TRBJ2-7; 8 nucleotides agree with TRBD2. CDR1 is SGDLS and CDR2 is YYNGEE in the germline V gene. Trimming cost V 2 bases and J 1 base; bases outside gene matches: 5. The CDR3 runs 15 residues. The chain's CDR3 is CASSVGGTRSYEQYF. In DNA form, the CDR3 reads TGTGCCAGCAGCGTGGGTGGGACTAGATCCTACGAGCAGTACTTC. The whole variable domain, remainder taken from reference TRBV9 and TRBJ2-7, is DSGVTQTPKHLITATGQRVTLRCSPRSGDLSVYWYQQSLDQGLQFLIQYYNGEERAKGNILERFSAQQFPDLHSELNLSSLELGDSALYFCASSVGGTRSYEQYFGPGTRLTVT.

The chain links TRBV5-6 to TRBJ1-3, with TRBD1 as a possible D gene (5 bases). Germline lookup yields CDR1 SGHDT and CDR2 YYEEEE. The V gene lost 5 bases and the J gene lost 0 bases, with 12 bases spanning the gap. The CDR3 consists of 15 residues. The CDR3 DNA reads as TGTGCCAGCAGTCGGGGGACGGGCTCTGGAAACACCATATATTTT. Translation: CASSRGTGSGNTIYF. Filled out from reference TRBV5-6 and TRBJ1-3, the complete variable domain reads DAGVTQSPTHLIKTRGQQVTLRCSPKSGHDTVSWYQQALGQGPQFIFQYYEEEERQRGNFPDRFSGHQFPNYSSELNVNALLLGDSALYLCASSRGTGSGNTIYFGEGSWLTVV.

In its sample, this clone was seen once. The V gene is TRBV2, the J gene TRBJ2-3; TRBD2 agrees at 12 bases. The germline V gene has CDR1 SNHLY and CDR2 FYNNEI. With 4 bases clipped from V and 2 bases from J, the junction kept 4 bases outside the gene matches. This CDR3 region has 16 residues. CDR3 sequence: CASSALAGGLTDTQYF. The CDR3 DNA follows: TGTGCCAGCAGTGCACTAGCGGGGGGACTCACAGATACGCAGTATTTT.

The chain uses TRBV5-6 and TRBJ2-7; 8 bases fit TRBD1. CDR3 size: 13 residues. Germline V gene sequence: CDR1 SGHDT, CDR2 YYEEEE. Trimming removed 4 bases from V and 3 bases from J; junction bases left unmatched: 3. The CDR3 DNA reads as TGTGCCAGCAGCGGGGACAGGCACTACGAGCAGTACTTC. It is translated as CASSGDRHYEQYF.

The V and J genes are TRBV11-2 and TRBJ2-7, with D maybe TRBD2 (5 bases). Trimming pared 0 bases from V and 6 bases from J, leaving 18 bases between. Looked up from germline, CDR1 is SGHAT and CDR2 is FQNNGV. This CDR3 is built from 16 residues. CDR3 loop: CASSLDPINRGIEQYF. Written as DNA, the CDR3 is TGTGCCAGCAGCTTAGATCCTATTAACCGGGGTATCGAGCAGTACTTC.

The V gene is TRBV5-1, the J gene TRBJ2-2; TRBD2 agrees at 12 bases. The V gene's germline CDR1 is SGHRS and CDR2 YFSETQ. The junction had 6 bases not matched to a gene; V was cut back by 0 bases and J by 6 bases. This CDR3 contains 17 residues. Here the CDR3 DNA reads TGCGCCAGCAGCTTGGAGGCTAGCGGGGGGGCACCCGGGGAGCTGTTTTTT. Translation: CASSLEASGGAPGELFF. Based on the CDR3 plus reference TRBV5-1 and TRBJ2-2, the full variable domain is KAGVTQTPRYLIKTRGQQVTLSCSPISGHRSVSWYQQTPGQGLQFLFEYFSETQRNKGNFPGRFSGRQFSNSRSEMNVSTLELGDSALYLCASSLEASGGAPGELFFGEGSRLTVL.

The chain is built from TRBV4-2 and TRBJ2-7; the D gene is possibly TRBD2 (6 bases). Per germline, CDR1 LGHNA and CDR2 YNFKEQ. This CDR3 spans 16 amino acids. V lost 0 bases and J 0 bases, leaving 12 bases between the germline ends. For the CDR3, the DNA is TGTGCCAGCAGCCAAGAGCCCGCGGGGAGCTCCTACGAGCAGTACTTC. Its translation: CASSQEPAGSSYEQYF.

This clone was picked up one time. Here the CDR3 DNA reads TGTGCCAGCAGTTACGGGACAGGGGAACAGCCCCAGCATTTT. Translation gives CASSYGTGEQPQHF. The chain uses TRBV6-6 and TRBJ1-5; 10 nucleotides agree with TRBD1. This CDR3 has 14 amino acids. V shed 2 bases and J 7 bases; nucleotides not matched to a gene: 2. Germline values: CDR1 MNHNY, CDR2 SVGAGI (reference sequence).

This chain connects TRBV19 to TRBJ2-2, with TRBD2 matching 11 bases. The CDR3 contains 16 residues. Germline assignment: CDR1 LNHDA and CDR2 SQIVND (reference sequence). Germline trimming cut 5 bases from V and 7 bases from J; bases unmatched to any gene: 9. The DNA for the CDR3 is TGTGCCAGTAGTCCATTAGCGGGGGGGCTTCTCGGGGAGCTGTTTTTT. Its translation: CASSPLAGGLLGELFF.

In this sample, this clone turned up a few times. The chain uses TRBV27 and TRBJ1-5, with D uncertain. The CDR3 spans 13 residues. Germline V CDR1 and CDR2: MNHEY, SMNVEV (reference sequence). The V end lost 5 bases, the J end lost 0 bases, and 5 bases lay between the germline ends. The CDR3 region has the DNA TGTGCCAGCAGTCCCTATAGCAATCAGCCCCAGCATTTT. Its protein product is CASSPYSNQPQHF.

The chain employs TRBV14 and TRBJ2-7, with D maybe TRBD1 (7 bases). V shed 1 base and J shed 4 bases, with 20 bases lying between them. This CDR3 has 17 residues. CDR1 SGHDN and CDR2 FVKESK come from the germline V gene. CDR3 DNA sequence: TGTGCCAGCAGCCAAGTAGCGGACAGGAATGCTTTGTACGAGCAGTACTTC. It specifies CASSQVADRNALYEQYF.

This clone appeared once. The rearrangement joins TRBV18 to TRBJ1-2; 11 positions agree with TRBD1. Trimming removed 0 bases from V and 0 bases from J; junction bases left unmatched: 6. The CDR3 contains 18 residues. The germline V gene has CDR1 KGHSH and CDR2 LQKENI. The CDR3 DNA follows: TGTGCCAGCTCACCACCGAAGGGACAGGGGGTGGCTAACTATGGCTACACCTTC. Its translation is CASSPPKGQGVANYGYTF.

This chain connects TRBV19 to TRBJ1-5; a possible D gene is TRBD1 (5 bases). The CDR3 extends over 16 amino acids. Germline CDR1 reads LNHDA; CDR2 reads SQIVND (reference sequence). Trimming removed 4 bases at V and 3 bases at J, with 16 bases between. CDR3 coding DNA: TGTGCCAGTAGTAGAATGACAGCCAACTCCAATCAGCCCCAGCATTTT. Protein: CASSRMTANSNQPQHF.

This sequence joins TRBV5-8 and TRBJ2-1, with 8 positions matching TRBD2. Germline V gene data show CDR1 as SGHTS and CDR2 as YDEGEE. Trimming cost V 3 bases and J 5 bases; bases outside gene matches: 13. There are 17 residues in the CDR3. CDR3 DNA sequence: TGTGCCAGCAGCTCCGACGCCGGGCGGGGGGAAAACAATGAGCAGTTCTTC. This encodes CASSSDAGRGENNEQFF.

The chain uses TRBV4-1 and TRBJ1-1, with 9 bases aligning to TRBD1. V lost 7 bases, J lost 0 bases, and 9 bases stayed unmatched. Germline V lookup: CDR1 MGHRA, CDR2 YSYEKL. The CDR3 is 16 amino acids. CDR3 sequence: CASTFRDRVMNTEAFF. CDR3 coding DNA: TGCGCCAGCACTTTCCGGGACAGGGTGATGAACACTGAAGCTTTCTTT.

The chain joins TRBV7-9 to TRBJ2-1, with 7 bases lining up with TRBD2. V was clipped by 5 bases and J by 10 bases; unmatched bases: 8. Germline CDR1 and CDR2: SEHNR and FQNEAQ (reference sequence). The CDR3 has 13 residues. The CDR3 protein is CASSPPKLAEQFF. DNA of the CDR3: TGTGCCAGCAGCCCTCCGAAACTAGCGGAGCAGTTCTTC. The whole variable domain, filled in from reference TRBV7-9 and TRBJ2-1, reads DTGVSQNPRHKITKRGQNVTFRCDPISEHNRLYWYRQTLGQGPEFLTYFQNEAQLEKSRLLSDRFSAERPKGSFSTLEIQRTEQGDSAMYLCASSPPKLAEQFFGPGTRLTVL.

The J gene is TRBJ2-7, the V gene TRBV15; TRBD2 agrees at 7 bases. This CDR3 spans 17 amino acids. Per the germline V gene, CDR1 is LNHNV and CDR2 is YYDKDF (reference sequence). The junction had 12 bases not matched to a gene; V was cut back by 3 bases and J by 1 base. This CDR3 reads CATSSTWGGDSSYEQYF. Here the CDR3 DNA reads TGTGCCACCAGCAGCACTTGGGGGGGGGACTCTTCCTACGAGCAGTACTTC.

This chain links TRBV6-1 with TRBJ2-3; maybe TRBD2 (7 bases). The CDR3 sequence is 15 residues long. The V end lost 5 bases, the J end lost 5 bases, and 17 bases lay between the germline ends. Germline assignment: CDR1 MNHNS and CDR2 SASEGT. The CDR3 loop is CASSFRDTGGDTQYF. CDR3 DNA sequence: TGTGCCAGCAGTTTCCGGGACACGGGAGGAGATACGCAGTATTTT.